A single sample is the source of the 18 T cell receptor beta chains below, sequenced in a study of OX40 agonist ivuxolimab in advanced cancers. Sequenced by immunoSEQ multiplex PCR; TCRdb stores in-frame clones only, minus some. This sample yields about 94,000 clones, of which around 94% are seen a single time; about 0.19% belongs to the top ten. Sequencing used CD4+ or CD8+ T cells sorted from blood, obtained in a trial of the OX40 agonist ivuxolimab. The receptors derive from an adult with an advanced solid tumor such as melanoma, head and neck, liver or kidney cancer.

This chain connects TRBV18 to TRBJ2-5; 7 bases match TRBD1. The J call is doubtful: the DNA matches TRBJ2-7 better. The CDR3 covers 14 residues. Germline CDR1 and CDR2: KGHSH and LQKENI. CDR3 bases: TGTGCCAGCTCACCATTTAACAGGGGCTACGAGCAGTACTTC. Its protein is CASSPFNRGYEQYF.

CDR3 sequence: CASSYQYEQYF. In nucleotides, the CDR3 is TGTGCCAGCAGCTATCAATACGAGCAGTACTTC. This chain links TRBV7-2 with TRBJ2-7; D is undetermined. Trimming shortened V by 4 bases and J by 4 bases, and 5 bases separated the two germline ends. Germline-derived CDR1 and CDR2 are SGHTA and FQGNSA. The CDR3 covers 11 residues.

The CDR3, as DNA: TGTGCCAGCGGCCCGGTCGGGACTAGCGGGAACTACGAGCAGTACTTC. Amino acids: CASGPVGTSGNYEQYF. The V gene is TRBV14, the J gene TRBJ2-7, with 13 bases identical to TRBD2. Germline CDR1 SGHDN, CDR2 FVKESK. CDR3 length: 16 amino acids. With V trimmed by 8 bases and J by 3 bases, 10 bases remained unmatched.

The chain joins TRBV2 to TRBJ2-5; a weak D match, TRBD2 (6 bases). Germline CDR1 is SNHLY and CDR2 is FYNNEI. CDR3 size: 13 residues. Trimming left V 10 bases short and J 5 bases short, with 17 bases between. CDR3 amino acids: CATSDYEGETQYF. For the CDR3, the DNA is TGTGCCACCTCGGACTATGAAGGGGAGACCCAGTACTTC.

Here the CDR3 DNA reads TGTGCCAGCAGGCCGGGACAGTTACTGGGCTACACCTTC. Protein sequence: CASRPGQLLGYTF. J is TRBJ1-2 and V is TRBV6-5, with 7 bases fitting TRBD1. Germline V gene lookup returns CDR1 MNHEY and CDR2 SVGAGI. V was clipped by 6 bases and J by 8 bases; unmatched bases: 9. This CDR3 comprises 13 residues.

This chain connects TRBV7-2 to TRBJ1-1, with D uncertain. Germline V gene lookup returns CDR1 SGHTA and CDR2 FQGNSA. CDR3 length: 13 amino acids. Trimming cost V 3 bases and J 1 base, with 6 bases left between them. The CDR3 DNA follows: TGTGCCAGCAGCTTCACAGCGAACACTGAAGCTTTCTTT. Translation gives CASSFTANTEAFF.

The chain links TRBV6-5 to TRBJ2-7; 8 bases match TRBD1. CDR1 MNHEY and CDR2 SVGAGI come from the germline V gene. This CDR3 region has 14 residues. Germline trimming cut 8 bases from V and 9 bases from J; bases unmatched to any gene: 15. CDR3 protein: CASRQGQGAIRQYF. The CDR3 bases are TGTGCCAGCCGACAGGGGCAGGGGGCTATCCGGCAGTACTTC.

In DNA, the CDR3 is TGTGCCATCAGTGGGACAGGGGCTAGCAATCAGCCCCAGCATTTT. It encodes CAISGTGASNQPQHF. The chain recombines TRBV10-3 with TRBJ1-5; 9 nucleotides match TRBD1. V lost 4 bases to trimming and J lost 0 bases; unmatched junction nucleotides: 1. The CDR3 runs 15 residues. Germline CDR1 is ENHRY and CDR2 is SYGVKD.

This clone appeared a few times. This rearrangement joins TRBV10-3 to TRBJ1-1; no firm D call. The CDR3 loop spans 13 amino acids. The ends were cut back, 6 bases at V and 0 bases at J, with 8 bases in the middle. CDR1 is ENHRY, CDR2 SYGVKD, per germline. Here the CDR3 reads CAIRQQMNTEAFF. DNA for the CDR3: TGTGCCATCAGACAACAGATGAACACTGAAGCTTTCTTT.

This clone appeared once. V is TRBV19 and J is TRBJ2-7; TRBD1 or TRBD2 may be the D gene (5 bases each). Germline CDR1 and CDR2: LNHDA and SQIVND (reference sequence). This CDR3 has 16 amino acids. Deletions cut 1 base from V and 2 bases from J, with 15 bases between. CDR3 in amino acids: CASSIGRGKGTYEQYF. CDR3 nucleotide sequence: TGTGCCAGTAGTATAGGTCGGGGAAAGGGGACCTACGAGCAGTACTTC.

This clone has a single count. V usage is TRBV19 and J usage is TRBJ2-5; 14 nucleotides align to TRBD2. Trimming cost V 5 bases and J 1 base; bases outside gene matches: 9. CDR1 is LNHDA and CDR2 is SQIVND in the germline V gene (reference sequence). There are 18 residues in the CDR3. The CDR3 loop is CASSLEGLAGDIQETQYF. As DNA, the CDR3 is TGTGCCAGTAGTCTTGAGGGACTAGCGGGGGATATCCAAGAGACCCAGTACTTC. The full variable domain, with the rest looked up from reference TRBV19 and TRBJ2-5, is DGGITQSPKYLFRKEGQNVTLSCEQNLNHDAMYWYRQDPGQGLRLIYYSQIVNDFQKGDIAEGYSVSREKKESFPLTVTSAQKNPTAFYLCASSLEGLAGDIQETQYFGPGTRLLVL.

In DNA, the CDR3 is TGTGCCAGCTCACCGGGGACAGGGAGGTCAGGAGAGACCCAGTACTTC. Protein product: CASSPGTGRSGETQYF. The rearrangement links TRBV18 to TRBJ2-5; 9 nucleotides agree with TRBD1. The germline V gene has CDR1 KGHSH and CDR2 LQKENI. The V and J ends lost 3 bases and 4 bases, in that order; junction bases with no gene match: 9. CDR3 length: 16 residues. The variable domain in full, completed from reference TRBV18 and TRBJ2-5, reads NAGVMQNPRHLVRRRGQEARLRCSPMKGHSHVYWYRQLPEEGLKFMVYLQKENIIDESGMPKERFSAEFPKEGPSILRIQQVVRGDSAAYFCASSPGTGRSGETQYFGPGTRLLVL.

The chain is built from TRBV2 and TRBJ2-1, with no clear D. The CDR3 consists of 16 residues. Between the trimmed V and J ends, which lost 2 bases and 0 bases, there was a span of 11 bases. Germline V lookup: CDR1 SNHLY, CDR2 FYNNEI. CDR3 protein: CASSEQLPSSYNEQFF. In nucleotides, the CDR3 is TGTGCCAGCAGTGAACAGTTACCTAGCTCCTACAATGAGCAGTTCTTC.

About this clone itself: Relative to the germline gene, one junction end is altered; a read error may explain this. The rearrangement joins TRBV18 to TRBJ1-1; possible D gene TRBD1, 5 bases. CDR3 length equals 14 residues. Per germline, CDR1 KGHSH and CDR2 LQKENI. CDR3 sequence reads: CASSPTSRVTETFF. CDR3 nucleotide sequence: TGTGCCAGCTCACCGACTTCCAGGGTCACTGAAACTTTCTTT.

This chain connects TRBV4-3 to TRBJ2-5; TRBD2 agrees at 10 bases. Trimming at V came to 1 base and at J to 6 bases, leaving 8 bases not matched to a gene. From germline, CDR1 is LGHNA and CDR2 YSLEER. This CDR3 is built from 16 residues. CDR3 nucleotide sequence: TGCGCCAGCAGCCAAGTGTCTAGCGGGAGTAGGAAGACCCAGTACTTC. This codes for CASSQVSSGSRKTQYF.

The chain recombines TRBV4-2 with TRBJ2-5; 15 positions match TRBD2. V lost 0 bases and J lost 5; bases outside the gene matches: 10. CDR3 length: 19 residues. In germline, CDR1 is LGHNA, CDR2 YNFKEQ. CDR3 coding DNA: TGTGCCAGCAGCCAAGATTTGCGGACTAGCGGGAGGGCCCGTGAGACCCAGTACTTC. It translates to CASSQDLRTSGRARETQYF.

V is TRBV9 and J is TRBJ1-4; the D gene is possibly TRBD1 (5 bases). Germline loops: CDR1 SGDLS, CDR2 YYNGEE. V was shortened by 0 bases and J by 3 bases, with 9 bases between the two germline ends. The CDR3 covers 15 residues. This chain's CDR3 is CASSVAGGANEKLFF. The CDR3 DNA sequence: TGTGCCAGCAGCGTAGCTGGGGGGGCTAATGAAAAACTGTTTTTT.

This chain links TRBV28 with TRBJ2-4; D unclear. Germline V gene sequence: CDR1 MDHEN, CDR2 SYDVKM. The CDR3 has 15 residues. The germline V and J ends were trimmed by 3 bases and 0 bases, with 9 bases remaining between them. The CDR3 sequence is CASSFLGVAKNIQYF. CDR3 nucleotides: TGTGCCAGCAGTTTTTTAGGTGTAGCCAAAAACATTCAGTACTTC.